Presented here are 5 T cell receptor beta chains from one specimen sequenced in a study of blood T cell repertoires in COVID-19. Repertoires were generated with immunoSEQ multiplex PCR, while TCRdb's copy carries only in-frame clones and drops some. The profile shows about 250,000 clones, approximately 83% of them singletons. Sequenced material: PBMCs or T cells enriched from blood (not recorded which). These TCRs come from a woman in her twenties or thirties who had recovered from COVID-19.

In its sample, this clone was seen a few times. The CDR3 sequence is CASSLRGITYEQYF. In DNA, the CDR3 is TGTGCCAGCAGTTTAAGAGGGATCACCTACGAGCAGTACTTC. The chain combines TRBV28 with TRBJ2-7; D is perhaps TRBD2 (5 bases). CDR1 is MDHEN, CDR2 SYDVKM, per germline. Trimming left V 2 bases short and J 2 bases short, with 10 bases between. The CDR3 runs to 14 residues. Variable domain in full (rest from reference TRBV28 and TRBJ2-7): DVKVTQSSRYLVKRTGEKVFLECVQDMDHENMFWYRQDPGLGLRLIYFSYDVKMKEKGDIPEGYSVSREKKERFSLILESASTNQTSMYLCASSLRGITYEQYFGPGTRLTVT.

The rearrangement links TRBV12-1 to TRBJ2-7; the table gives TRBD2 as D, unverified against the DNA. TRBV12-1 is classified as a pseudogene. This CDR3 has 14 residues. DNA for the CDR3: TGTGCCAGCACTAGCGGGAGAGTTGGTTACGAGCAGTACTTC. Residues: CASTSGRVGYEQYF.

The chain links TRBV6-1 to TRBJ2-1; tentative D call: TRBD1 (5 bases). This CDR3 is 15 amino acids long. V was shortened by 3 bases and J by 5 bases, with 14 bases between the two germline ends. Germline assignment: CDR1 MNHNS and CDR2 SASEGT. CDR3 protein: CASSETVILHNEQFF. CDR3 DNA: TGTGCCAGCAGTGAGACAGTTATTCTTCACAATGAGCAGTTCTTC.

The chain joins TRBV24-1 to TRBJ2-2; D remains ambiguous. Trimming shortened V by 9 bases and J by 1 base, and 20 bases separated the two germline ends. Germline values: CDR1 KGHDR, CDR2 SFDVKD. CDR3 length equals 17 residues. DNA of the CDR3: TGTGCCACCTTCCCCCTAGACGCAGTCAAGAACACCGGGGAGCTGTTTTTT. It yields the protein CATFPLDAVKNTGELFF.

The chain uses TRBV28 and TRBJ2-1; a possible D gene is TRBD1 (6 bases). Germline V CDR1 and CDR2: MDHEN, SYDVKM. This CDR3 is 18 amino acids long. V gave up 3 bases and J gave up 4 bases, with 22 bases separating them. The CDR3 reads CASSLFRRGPYRYNEQFF. The CDR3 nucleotides are TGTGCCAGCAGTTTGTTTCGCAGGGGCCCATATAGATACAATGAGCAGTTCTTC.